This TCR beta chain derives from a study of blood T cell repertoires in COVID-19. Clones were sequenced by immunoSEQ multiplex PCR, and TCRdb holds only the in-frame ones, with some missing. The table records 20,000 to 25,000 clones, 80% to 90% of them present only once. This clonotype originated in a man in his sixties or seventies with acute or convalescent COVID-19. Sequenced sample: peripheral blood.

The CDR3 loop reads CASSLGWDGTNEQYF. CDR3 coding DNA: TGTGCCAGCAGCTTAGGGTGGGACGGGACAAACGAGCAGTACTTC. This chain joins TRBV7-9 and TRBJ2-7; the D gene is possibly TRBD1 (6 bases). The germline V and J ends were trimmed by 1 base and 5 bases, with 15 bases remaining between them. Germline assignment: CDR1 SEHNR and CDR2 FQNEAQ (reference sequence). This CDR3 contains 15 residues.